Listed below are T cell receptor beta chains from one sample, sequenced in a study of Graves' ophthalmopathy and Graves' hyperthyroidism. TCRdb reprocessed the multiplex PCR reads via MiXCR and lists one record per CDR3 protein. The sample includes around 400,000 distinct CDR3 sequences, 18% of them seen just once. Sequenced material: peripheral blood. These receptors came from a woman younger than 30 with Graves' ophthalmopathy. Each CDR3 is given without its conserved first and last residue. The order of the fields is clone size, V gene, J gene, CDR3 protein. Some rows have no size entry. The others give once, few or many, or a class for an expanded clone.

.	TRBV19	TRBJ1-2	ASRLDRGRGIHYGYT
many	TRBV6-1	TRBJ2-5	ASSEGTTYQETQY
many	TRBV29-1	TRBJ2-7	SVESVRTGERYEQY
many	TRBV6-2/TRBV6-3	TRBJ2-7	ASRSLGGSGTYEQY
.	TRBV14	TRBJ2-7	ASSLGGGFYEQY
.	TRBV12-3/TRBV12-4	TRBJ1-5	ASSGPPNQPQH
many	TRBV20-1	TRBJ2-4	SARGETGTIQY
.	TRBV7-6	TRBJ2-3	ASSWTSGRLTDTQY
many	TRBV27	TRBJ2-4	ASSLGGTLAKNIQY
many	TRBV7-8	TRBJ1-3	ASSLRVQQSSGNTIY
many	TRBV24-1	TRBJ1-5	ATEPQPQH
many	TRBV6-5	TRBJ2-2	ASNTQGTLTGELF
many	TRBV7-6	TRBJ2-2	ASSLELAGVSGELF
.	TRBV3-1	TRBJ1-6	ASRGPPGGSYNSPLH
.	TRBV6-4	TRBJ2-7	ASRDRVRTSGRYEQY
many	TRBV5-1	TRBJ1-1	ASSLGDRWYTEAF
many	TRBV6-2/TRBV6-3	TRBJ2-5	ASSLASLQETQY
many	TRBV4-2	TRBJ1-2	ASSTGGTAYPGYT
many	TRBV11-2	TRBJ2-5	ASSLDLTSSLKGETQY
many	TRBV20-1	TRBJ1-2	SSIDSQNYGYT
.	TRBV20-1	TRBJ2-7	SASDYRDPYEQY
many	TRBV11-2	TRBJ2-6	ASSLFRTGGSPGANVLT
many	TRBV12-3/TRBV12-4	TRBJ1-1	ASSLTGRTEAF
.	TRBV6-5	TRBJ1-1	ASSYNLGSEAF
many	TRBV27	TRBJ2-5	ASSDLAGGQETQY
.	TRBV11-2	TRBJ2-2	ASSLDRGAGELF
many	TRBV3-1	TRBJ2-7	ASSRGTGGGDSYEQY
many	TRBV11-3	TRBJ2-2	ASSERRQGGNTGELF
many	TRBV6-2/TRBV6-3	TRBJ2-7	ASNTGQAIQTGDYEQY
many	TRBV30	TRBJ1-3	AYRTALSGNTIY
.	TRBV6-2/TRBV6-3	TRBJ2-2	ASTTQGNTGELF
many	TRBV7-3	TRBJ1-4	ASSSAGTLATNEKLF
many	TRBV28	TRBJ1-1	ASSGDPWGTVKAF
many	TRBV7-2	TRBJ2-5	ASSLFLRETQY
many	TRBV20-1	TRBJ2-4	SARGPSGGINIQY
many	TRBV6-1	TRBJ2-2	ASIQNQASSGELF
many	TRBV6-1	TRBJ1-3	ASTRGQWDSGNTIY
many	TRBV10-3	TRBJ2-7	AISDSLGTADLYEQY
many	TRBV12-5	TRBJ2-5	ASGIGGKETQY
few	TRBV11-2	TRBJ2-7	ASSLGLIAYEQY
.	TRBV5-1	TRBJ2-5	ASSVGLAEQETQY
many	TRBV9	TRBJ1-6	ASSVDPGRPLSPLH
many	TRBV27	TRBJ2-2	ASSPPNTGELF
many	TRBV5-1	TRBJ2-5	ASSLVGQALAETQY
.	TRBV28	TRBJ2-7	ASNRAGTIYEQY
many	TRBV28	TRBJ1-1	ASSLKGAHTEAF
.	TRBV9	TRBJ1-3	ASSPSLSGNTIY
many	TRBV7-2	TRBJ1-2	ASSMSGRNYGYT
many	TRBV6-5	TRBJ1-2	ASSYKADRGNYGYT
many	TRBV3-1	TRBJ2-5	ASSQEEGNRETQY
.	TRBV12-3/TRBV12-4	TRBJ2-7	ASSYAGGHKSHEQY
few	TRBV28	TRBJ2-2	ASSPRDSSTGELF
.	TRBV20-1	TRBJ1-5	SAPQVGAVNQPQH
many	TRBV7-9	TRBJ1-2	ASSSGQGGYT
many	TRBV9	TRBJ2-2	ASSVGGFGELF
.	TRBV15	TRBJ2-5	ATSRDWGGQETQY
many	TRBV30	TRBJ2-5	AWSAGQTGETQY